This T cell receptor beta chain was identified in a study of immune evolution from preneoplasia to lung adenocarcinoma. Regarding the study as a whole: Clonality was highest in normal lung, lower in later-stage lesions apparently.

V lost 4 bases to trimming and J lost 2 bases, with 11 bases between them. CDR1 LNHNV and CDR2 YYDKDF come from the germline V gene (reference sequence). The CDR3 extends over 15 amino acids. Between about 2014 and 2018, patients underwent resection in Japan or China. Comment on this clone: Its antigen is as yet unknown.

Assay used: immunoSEQ multiplex PCR; TCRdb lists only in-frame clones, some missing. The data hold some 7,200 clones, with roughly 79% observed a single time. Specimen: FFPE adjacent normal lung tissue. The receptor was isolated from a person aged 70 to 85 with lung adenocarcinoma. The rearrangement joins TRBV15 to TRBJ1-4; D is possibly TRBD1 (5 bases). CDR3 bases: TGTGCCACCAGCATTGGGGGAGGGACTAATGAAAAACTGTTTTTT. Translated: CATSIGGGTNEKLFF. The variable domain in full, with the rest retrieved from reference TRBV15 and TRBJ1-4, is DAMVIQNPRYQVTQFGKPVTLSCSQTLNHNVMYWYQQKSSQAPKLLFHYYDKDFNNEADTPDNFQSRRPNTSFCFLDIRSPGLGDTAMYLCATSIGGGTNEKLFFGSGTQLSVL.